These 5 T cell receptor beta chains share one sample of origin, sequenced in a study of CD8 T cells in Susac syndrome. Roughly 0.45 to 1 ug RNA was reverse transcribed with random hexamers. TCRdb passed the immunoSEQ multiplex PCR reads through MiXCR, listing each CDR3 protein once. Of about 150,000 distinct CDR3 sequences listed, about 92% are singletons. The sequencing sample was made of CD4+ T cells from PBMCs. The origin of the receptors is a human donor in good health.

V is TRBV6-5 and J is TRBJ1-3; TRBD1 matches at 8 bases. This CDR3 has 15 amino acids. The J segment lost 0 bases and the V segment lost 6 bases, leaving 4 bases of the junction unmatched. Germline assignment: CDR1 MNHEY and CDR2 SVGAGI. The DNA of the CDR3 is TGTGCCAGCAGAAAGGACAGGGCCTCTGGAAACACCATATATTTT. Translation gives CASRKDRASGNTIYF.

The rearrangement joins TRBV19 to TRBJ2-7, with D maybe TRBD1 (6 bases). Germline V gene data show CDR1 as LNHDA and CDR2 as SQIVND (reference sequence). The CDR3 loop spans 13 amino acids. Trimming left V 10 bases short and J 2 bases short, with 15 bases between. DNA for the CDR3: TGTGCCATTTCCGGGACACCCACCTACGAGCAGTACTTC. Its protein is CAISGTPTYEQYF. The full variable domain, in which reference TRBV19 and TRBJ2-7 provide the parts outside the CDR3, is DGGITQSPKYLFRKEGQNVTLSCEQNLNHDAMYWYRQDPGQGLRLIYYSQIVNDFQKGDIAEGYSVSREKKESFPLTVTSAQKNPTAFYLCAISGTPTYEQYFGPGTRLTVT.

The chain joins TRBV6-1 to TRBJ2-7, with 10 positions matching TRBD1. There are 15 residues in the CDR3. Trimming at V came to 3 bases and at J to 3 bases, leaving 5 bases not matched to a gene. CDR1 is MNHNS, CDR2 SASEGT, per germline. For the CDR3, the DNA is TGTGCCAGCAGTGAGACAGGGGGCGCGTACTACGAGCAGTACTTC. Translating it yields CASSETGGAYYEQYF.

This clonotype was observed a single time. V is TRBV5-1 and J is TRBJ2-3; D is possibly TRBD2 (5 bases). V dropped 2 bases and J dropped 1 base, with 8 bases sitting between them. CDR3 size: 14 residues. In germline, CDR1 is SGHRS, CDR2 YFSETQ. The CDR3 loop reads CASSFSERTDTQYF. The CDR3, as DNA: TGCGCCAGCAGCTTTAGCGAGCGCACAGATACGCAGTATTTT.

CDR3 nucleotide sequence: TGCAGTGCTAGAGAAGGCAGGCAACAAGGGGGCTACACCTTC. It is translated as CSAREGRQQGGYTF. V and J are TRBV20-1 and TRBJ1-2; D remains ambiguous. Germline CDR1 and CDR2: DFQATT and SNEGSKA (reference sequence). Trimming stripped 0 bases from V and 8 bases from J, with 16 bases between. The CDR3 sequence is 14 residues long.